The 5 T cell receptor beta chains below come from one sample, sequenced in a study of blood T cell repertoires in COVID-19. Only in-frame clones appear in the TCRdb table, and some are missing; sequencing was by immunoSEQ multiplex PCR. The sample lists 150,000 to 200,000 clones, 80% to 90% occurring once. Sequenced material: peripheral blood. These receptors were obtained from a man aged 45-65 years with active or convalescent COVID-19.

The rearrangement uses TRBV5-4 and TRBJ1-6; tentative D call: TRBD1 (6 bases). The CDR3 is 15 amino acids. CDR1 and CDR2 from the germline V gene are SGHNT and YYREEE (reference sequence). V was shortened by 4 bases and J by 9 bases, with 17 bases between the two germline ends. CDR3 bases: TGTGCCAGCAGCCACAGGGACCCCTTGGGTTCACCCCTCCACTTT. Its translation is CASSHRDPLGSPLHF.

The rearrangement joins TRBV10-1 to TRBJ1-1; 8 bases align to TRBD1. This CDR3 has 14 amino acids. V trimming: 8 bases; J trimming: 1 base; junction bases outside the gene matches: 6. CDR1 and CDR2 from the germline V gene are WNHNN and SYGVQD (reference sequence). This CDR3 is CASGYRGRNTEAFF. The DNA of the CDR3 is TGCGCCAGCGGGTACAGGGGGAGGAACACTGAAGCTTTCTTT.

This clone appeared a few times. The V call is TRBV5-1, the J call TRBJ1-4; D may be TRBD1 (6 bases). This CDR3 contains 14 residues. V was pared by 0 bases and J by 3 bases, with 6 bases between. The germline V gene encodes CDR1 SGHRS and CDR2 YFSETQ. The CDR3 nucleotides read TGCGCCAGCAGCTTGGACAGGGCTAATGAAAAACTGTTTTTT. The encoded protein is CASSLDRANEKLFF.

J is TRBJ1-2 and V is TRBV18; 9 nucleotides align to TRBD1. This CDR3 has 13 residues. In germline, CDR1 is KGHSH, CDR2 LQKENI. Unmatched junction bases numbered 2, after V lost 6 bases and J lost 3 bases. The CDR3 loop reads CASSRQGDYGYTF. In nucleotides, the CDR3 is TGTGCCAGCTCCCGACAGGGGGACTATGGCTACACCTTC.

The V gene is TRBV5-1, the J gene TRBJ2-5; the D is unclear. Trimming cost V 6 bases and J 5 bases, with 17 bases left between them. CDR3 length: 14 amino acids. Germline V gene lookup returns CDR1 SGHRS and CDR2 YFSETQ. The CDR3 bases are TGCGCCAGCACCCAAGACCCGGCGGTGGAGACCCAGTACTTC. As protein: CASTQDPAVETQYF.